The 8 T cell receptor beta chains listed next were all sequenced from one sample in a study of OX40 agonist ivuxolimab in advanced cancers. Repertoires were generated with immunoSEQ multiplex PCR, while TCRdb's copy carries only in-frame clones and drops some. The data contain over 55,000 clones, more than 80% of them singletons. Sequencing used CD4+ or CD8+ T cells sorted from blood, obtained in a trial of the OX40 agonist ivuxolimab. The receptors were gathered from an adult with an advanced solid tumor such as melanoma, head and neck, liver or kidney cancer.

Worth noting for this clone: Sequence at one end of the junction differs from germline and may be a read error. The chain has TRBV5-3 and TRBJ2-3; D remains unclear. TRBV5-3 is an ORF, and what it does is uncertain. This CDR3 has 11 amino acids. CDR3 region: CARIFPDMQYF. In DNA, the CDR3 is TGTGCCAGAATTTTCCCAGATATGCAGTATTTT.

This chain joins TRBV18 and TRBJ1-1; 9 bases fit TRBD1. CDR1 and CDR2 from the germline V gene are KGHSH and LQKENI. This CDR3 has 14 residues. With 2 bases clipped from V and 4 bases from J, the junction kept 2 bases outside the gene matches. CDR3 loop: CASSPGTGITEAFF. CDR3 coding DNA: TGTGCCAGCTCACCAGGGACAGGGATCACTGAAGCTTTCTTT.

V and J are TRBV2 and TRBJ2-1, with TRBD2 matching over 10 bases. J was trimmed by 4 bases and V by 8 bases; bases with no gene match: 8. CDR3 length: 15 residues. The germline gives CDR1 SNHLY, CDR2 FYNNEI. In DNA form, the CDR3 reads TGTGCCAGCCGGCCTGGGACTAGCGAATACAATGAGCAGTTCTTC. Translation gives CASRPGTSEYNEQFF.

The chain couples TRBV6-1 to TRBJ2-5; D possibly corresponds to TRBD2 (6 bases). This CDR3 comprises 15 residues. V was cut by 4 bases and J by 1 base, with 13 bases left in between. Germline CDR1 and CDR2: MNHNS and SASEGT. This CDR3 is CASSVISGPQETQYF. CDR3 nucleotide sequence: TGTGCCAGCAGTGTTATTAGCGGCCCCCAAGAGACCCAGTACTTC.

The chain combines TRBV4-2 with TRBJ2-7, with D possibly TRBD2 on 6 matching bases. This CDR3 spans 18 amino acids. The germline V gene has CDR1 LGHNA and CDR2 YNFKEQ. Trimming took 3 bases from V and 1 from J, leaving 22 bases between them. In DNA, the CDR3 is TGTGCCAGCAGCCAGGGTTTGGGTGGAGGGACCTCGTCCTACGAGCAGTACTTC. The encoded protein is CASSQGLGGGTSSYEQYF.

This clone was counted a single time. The rearrangement links TRBV10-1 to TRBJ2-5; tentatively, D is TRBD1 or TRBD2 (5 bases each). The J call may be mistaken, given a closer DNA end match to TRBJ2-7. The CDR3 consists of 13 residues. The germline CDR1 and CDR2 sequences are WNHNN and SYGVQD (reference sequence). The CDR3, as DNA: TGCGCCAGTTCCCGGGACGGATCCTACGAGCAGTACTTC. Encoded protein: CASSRDGSYEQYF.

The rearrangement uses TRBV7-3 and TRBJ1-2, with D unresolved. Deletions cut 5 bases from V and 0 bases from J, with 16 bases between. The CDR3 sequence is 16 residues long. The V gene's germline CDR1 is SGHTA and CDR2 FQGTGA. The CDR3 DNA reads as TGTGCCAGCAGCCCCGACCCCGGCTTAGCTAACTATGGCTACACCTTC. This gives the protein CASSPDPGLANYGYTF.

In this sample, this clone turned up once. The J gene is TRBJ2-5, the V gene TRBV6-1, with 10 bases that match TRBD2. The CDR3 covers 14 residues. Losses at the gene ends were 6 bases for V and 2 bases for J; bases not matched to a gene: 3. CDR1 is MNHNS, CDR2 SASEGT, per germline. The CDR3: CASRSGGAQETQYF. CDR3 bases: TGTGCCAGCAGGAGCGGGGGGGCGCAAGAGACCCAGTACTTC.